Shown below are 19 T cell receptor beta chains from a single sample sequenced in a study of CD8+ T cells in alopecia areata. The sample's treatment: oral pan-JAK inhibitor, 5-10 mg twice daily. Collection of lesional scalp punch biopsies and peripheral blood was performed in alopecia areata patients. Following extraction, RNA underwent reverse transcription to cDNA, which served as the sequencing template. Profiled with immunoSEQ multiplex PCR; TCRdb holds only in-frame clones, not every one. The sample shows roughly 5,000 clones, roughly two thirds of them seen only once. Sequenced here: skin, sampled at week 24, from a patient treated with tofacitinib. All receptors come from a human donor with alopecia areata.

The chain combines TRBV7-8 with TRBJ1-2; no reliable D call. V shed 5 bases and J shed 0 bases, with 10 bases lying between them. Germline V gene sequence: CDR1 SGHVS, CDR2 FQNEAQ. CDR3 length: 14 residues. CDR3 coding DNA: TGTGCCAGCAGCCTCTTGGGCACTAACTATGGCTACACCTTC. Protein sequence: CASSLLGTNYGYTF. The full variable domain, with the rest looked up from reference TRBV7-8 and TRBJ1-2, is GAGVSQSPRYKVAKRGQDVALRCDPISGHVSLFWYQQALGQGPEFLTYFQNEAQLDKSGLPSDRFFAERPEGSVSTLKIQRTQQEDSAVYLCASSLLGTNYGYTFGSGTRLTVV.

The chain employs TRBV27 and TRBJ1-2; no firm D call. The CDR3 length is 13 residues. Germline V gene data show CDR1 as MNHEY and CDR2 as SMNVEV (reference sequence). With 3 bases removed from V and 1 base from J, the gap between germline ends came to 6 bases. In DNA, the CDR3 is TGTGCCAGCAGTTTGGGTTATAACTATGGCTACACCTTC. Its translation is CASSLGYNYGYTF.

The chain is built from TRBV11-2 and TRBJ2-2; D is tentatively TRBD1 or TRBD2 (5 bases each). This CDR3 is built from 18 residues. CDR1 is SGHAT, CDR2 FQNNGV, per germline. Trimming took off 1 base at V and 1 base at J, with 16 bases between the two ends. The CDR3 DNA reads as TGTGCCAGCAGCTTAGTATGGGGGTTGAGGTTGAACACCGGGGAGCTGTTTTTT. It is translated as CASSLVWGLRLNTGELFF.

V and J are TRBV13 and TRBJ2-3, with 10 bases aligning to TRBD1. In germline, CDR1 is PRHDT, CDR2 FYEKMQ (reference sequence). Unmatched junction bases numbered 9, after V lost 5 bases and J lost 4 bases. This CDR3 has 16 amino acids. The CDR3 nucleotides are TGTGCCAGCAGCATCGCCGGGACAGGGGTGGCAGATACGCAGTATTTT. It specifies CASSIAGTGVADTQYF.

This clone was counted between two and nine times. The rearrangement uses TRBV2 and TRBJ2-1; 7 nucleotides agree with TRBD1. V shed 8 bases and J 4 bases; nucleotides not matched to a gene: 8. The CDR3 spans 14 residues. Per germline, CDR1 SNHLY and CDR2 FYNNEI. In nucleotides, the CDR3 is TGTGCCAGCCACGCAGCAGGGGGTTACAATGAGCAGTTCTTC. This sequence encodes CASHAAGGYNEQFF.

The rearrangement joins TRBV18 to TRBJ1-1, with TRBD1 as a possible D gene (6 bases). Germline V lookup: CDR1 KGHSH, CDR2 LQKENI. Deletions cut 4 bases from V and 0 bases from J, with 9 bases between. The CDR3 spans 14 residues. The CDR3 DNA is TGTGCCAGCTCACTCGGACAGATGAACACTGAAGCTTTCTTT. It encodes CASSLGQMNTEAFF. The variable domain in full, completed from reference TRBV18 and TRBJ1-1, reads NAGVMQNPRHLVRRRGQEARLRCSPMKGHSHVYWYRQLPEEGLKFMVYLQKENIIDESGMPKERFSAEFPKEGPSILRIQQVVRGDSAAYFCASSLGQMNTEAFFGQGTRLTVV.

The chain is built from TRBV7-2 and TRBJ2-7, with no clear D. The CDR3 has 13 amino acids. Per the germline V gene, CDR1 is SGHTA and CDR2 is FQGNSA. Trimming took 1 base from V and 3 from J, leaving 7 bases between them. DNA of the CDR3: TGTGCCAGCAGCTTAGGAAGAGACTACGAGCAGTACTTC. Its protein is CASSLGRDYEQYF.

The chain carries TRBV21-1 and TRBJ2-7; the table's D call, TRBD1, has no DNA check behind it. TRBV21-1 is tagged as a pseudogene. The CDR3 is 16 residues long. The CDR3 region is CASSTRQAGSSYEQYF. The DNA for the CDR3 is TGTGCCAGCAGCACCCGACAGGCAGGTTCGTCCTACGAGCAGTACTTC.

The rearrangement uses TRBV7-9 and TRBJ1-6, with 7 bases matching TRBD1. The germline CDR1 and CDR2 sequences are SEHNR and FQNEAQ (reference sequence). The junction had 14 bases not matched to a gene; V was cut back by 7 bases and J by 11 bases. This CDR3 is 15 amino acids long. The DNA for the CDR3 is TGTGCCAGCACCCCGCGGCAACAGGGGATCGCACCCCTCCACTTT. This sequence encodes CASTPRQQGIAPLHF.

The chain links TRBV20-1 to TRBJ2-3; D not resolved. The V end lost 3 bases, the J end lost 2 bases, and 0 bases lay between the germline ends. The CDR3 is 10 amino acids. Germline CDR1 DFQATT, CDR2 SNEGSKA (reference sequence). The CDR3 DNA is TGCAGTGCTAGCACAGATACGCAGTATTTT. Its translation: CSASTDTQYF.

The table lists this clone with a few counts. The CDR3 DNA is TGTGCCAGCAGCCCGGTCATAGCGGGCTTTAGGGAGACCCAGTACTTC. Translated, it gives CASSPVIAGFRETQYF. The chain carries TRBV4-2 and TRBJ2-5; 7 bases agree with TRBD2. The V gene's germline CDR1 is LGHNA and CDR2 YNFKEQ. V shed 4 bases, J shed 5 bases, and the junction held 13 bases outside the gene matches. The CDR3 totals 16 residues.

The V gene is TRBV4-1, the J gene TRBJ2-1; D ambiguous. The CDR3 length is 15 residues. Germline V CDR1 and CDR2: MGHRA, YSYEKL. V was trimmed by 1 base and J by 3 bases, leaving 10 bases between them. The chain's CDR3 is CASSQGVGSYNEQFF. DNA of the CDR3: TGCGCCAGCAGCCAAGGGGTCGGCAGCTACAATGAGCAGTTCTTC.

The chain links TRBV2 to TRBJ2-7; the D call may be TRBD1 or TRBD2 (6 bases each). This CDR3 region has 15 residues. The germline CDR1 and CDR2 sequences are SNHLY and FYNNEI. Trimming shortened V by 10 bases and J by 2 bases, and 21 bases separated the two germline ends. The CDR3 sequence is CAITPEGDHPYEQYF. The DNA of the CDR3 is TGTGCCATCACCCCGGAGGGGGATCATCCCTACGAGCAGTACTTC.

This chain links TRBV11-2 with TRBJ2-1, with D possibly TRBD2 on 6 matching bases. Germline V gene data show CDR1 as SGHAT and CDR2 as FQNNGV. Trimming shortened V by 2 bases and J by 4 bases, and 15 bases separated the two germline ends. The length of the CDR3 is 16 residues. The CDR3 DNA reads TGTGCCAGCAGCTTAACTGCGGGAAAGGCTTACAATGAGCAGTTCTTC. Encoded protein: CASSLTAGKAYNEQFF.

The gene calls are TRBV5-4 and TRBJ2-1; 7 nucleotides match TRBD1. CDR3 length: 14 residues. Germline trimming cut 4 bases from V and 8 bases from J; bases unmatched to any gene: 9. Germline V gene sequence: CDR1 SGHNT, CDR2 YYREEE (reference sequence). DNA for the CDR3: TGTGCCAGCAGCCTCGGGACAGACGGCTATGAGCAGTTCTTC. Its protein product is CASSLGTDGYEQFF.

The V call is TRBV5-6, the J call TRBJ2-3, with 10 nucleotides matching TRBD2. CDR1 SGHDT and CDR2 YYEEEE come from the germline V gene. The trim removed 4 bases at V and 2 bases at J, leaving 4 bases unmatched. The CDR3 is 15 amino acids. CDR3 sequence: CASSVTSGATDTQYF. The CDR3 nucleotides are TGTGCCAGCAGCGTCACTAGCGGGGCCACAGATACGCAGTATTTT. The full variable domain, rest sourced from reference TRBV5-6 and TRBJ2-3, is DAGVTQSPTHLIKTRGQQVTLRCSPKSGHDTVSWYQQALGQGPQFIFQYYEEEERQRGNFPDRFSGHQFPNYSSELNVNALLLGDSALYLCASSVTSGATDTQYFGPGTRLTVL.

V usage is TRBV11-2 and J usage is TRBJ1-1; D uncertain. This CDR3 is 15 amino acids long. Deletions cut 5 bases from V and 4 bases from J, with 17 bases between. Germline-derived CDR1 and CDR2 are SGHAT and FQNNGV. CDR3 DNA: TGTGCCAGCAGCCCCCGATCGGCAGTGAGCACTGAAGCTTTCTTT. Its protein product is CASSPRSAVSTEAFF.

The J gene is TRBJ2-5, the V gene TRBV6-5; TRBD1 matches 10 bases. The end of the DNA aligns better with TRBJ2-7, so the J call may be wrong. This CDR3 has 14 residues. The germline V gene has CDR1 MNHEY and CDR2 SVGAGI. CDR3 loop: CASSRTGGSYEQYF. The DNA of the CDR3 is TGTGCCAGCAGTAGGACAGGGGGCTCCTACGAGCAGTACTTC.

The V gene is TRBV9, the J gene TRBJ2-5; either TRBD1 or TRBD2 may supply D (5 bases each). The CDR3 runs 15 residues. Germline V gives CDR1 SGDLS, CDR2 YYNGEE. The V and J ends lost 0 bases and 11 bases respectively, with 20 bases between them. CDR3 bases: TGTGCCAGCAGCGTAGGGGGCCCCAGGGATGGGGAGCAGTACTTC. Its protein is CASSVGGPRDGEQYF.